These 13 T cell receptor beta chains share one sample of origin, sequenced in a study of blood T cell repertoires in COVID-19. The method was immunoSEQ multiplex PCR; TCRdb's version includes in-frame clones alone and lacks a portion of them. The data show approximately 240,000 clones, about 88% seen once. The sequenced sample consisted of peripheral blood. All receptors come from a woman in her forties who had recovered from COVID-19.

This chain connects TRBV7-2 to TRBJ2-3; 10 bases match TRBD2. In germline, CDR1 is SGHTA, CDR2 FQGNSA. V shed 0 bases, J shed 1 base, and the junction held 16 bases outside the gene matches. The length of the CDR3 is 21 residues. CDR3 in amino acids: CASSLAHGAGGVIGRTDTQYF. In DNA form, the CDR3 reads TGTGCCAGCAGCTTAGCCCACGGAGCGGGGGGGGTGATAGGACGCACAGATACGCAGTATTTT.

The DNA for the CDR3 is TGCAGCGTTACTCCCACCCACTATGGCTACACCTTC. Its translation is CSVTPTHYGYTF. The chain combines TRBV29-1 with TRBJ1-2; no clear D. With 5 bases removed from V and 3 bases from J, the gap between germline ends came to 10 bases. The CDR3 is 12 amino acids. Germline V gene data show CDR1 as SQVTM and CDR2 as ANQGSEA.

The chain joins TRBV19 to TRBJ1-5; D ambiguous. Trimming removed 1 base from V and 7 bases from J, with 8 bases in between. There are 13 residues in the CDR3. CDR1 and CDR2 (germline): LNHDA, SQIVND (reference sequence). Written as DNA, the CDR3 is TGTGCCAGTAGTATAGGGCCGCGGCAGCCCCAGCATTTT. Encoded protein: CASSIGPRQPQHF.

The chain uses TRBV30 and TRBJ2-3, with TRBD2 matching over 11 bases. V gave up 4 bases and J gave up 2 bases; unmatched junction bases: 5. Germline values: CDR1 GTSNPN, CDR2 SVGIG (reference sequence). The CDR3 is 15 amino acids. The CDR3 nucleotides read TGTGCCTGGAACGGACTAGCGGGCCTCACAGATACGCAGTATTTT. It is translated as CAWNGLAGLTDTQYF.

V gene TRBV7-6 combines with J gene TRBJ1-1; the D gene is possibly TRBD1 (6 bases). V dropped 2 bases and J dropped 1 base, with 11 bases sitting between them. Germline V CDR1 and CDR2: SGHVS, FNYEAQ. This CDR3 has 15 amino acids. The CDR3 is CASSLISGQNTEAFF. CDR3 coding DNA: TGTGCCAGCAGCTTAATATCGGGACAGAACACTGAAGCTTTCTTT.

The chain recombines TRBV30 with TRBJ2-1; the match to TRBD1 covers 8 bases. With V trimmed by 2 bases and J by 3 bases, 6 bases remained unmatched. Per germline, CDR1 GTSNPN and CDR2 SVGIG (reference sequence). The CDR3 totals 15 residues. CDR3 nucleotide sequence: TGTGCCTGGAGTATATCAACAGGGGGCTACAATGAGCAGTTCTTC. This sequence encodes CAWSISTGGYNEQFF.

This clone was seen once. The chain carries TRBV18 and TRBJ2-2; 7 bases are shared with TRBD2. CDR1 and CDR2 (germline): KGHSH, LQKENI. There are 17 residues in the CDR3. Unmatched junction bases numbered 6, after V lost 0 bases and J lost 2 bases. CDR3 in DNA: TGTGCCAGCTCACCACCATTGGCTAGCGGTAACACCGGGGAGCTGTTTTTT. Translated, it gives CASSPPLASGNTGELFF.

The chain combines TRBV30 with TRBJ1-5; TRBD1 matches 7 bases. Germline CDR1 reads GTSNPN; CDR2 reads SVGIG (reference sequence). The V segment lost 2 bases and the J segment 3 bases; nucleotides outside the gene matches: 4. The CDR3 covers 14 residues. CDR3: CAWSIDRANQPQHF. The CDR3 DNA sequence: TGTGCCTGGAGTATCGACAGGGCCAATCAGCCCCAGCATTTT.

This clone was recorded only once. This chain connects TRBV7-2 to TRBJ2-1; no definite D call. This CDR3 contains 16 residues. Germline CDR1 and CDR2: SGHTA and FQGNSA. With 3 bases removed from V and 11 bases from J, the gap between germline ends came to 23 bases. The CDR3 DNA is TGTGCCAGCAGCTTTTTAACCCCCCCTAGGTCCCGTCAGCAGTTCTTC. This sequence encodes CASSFLTPPRSRQQFF.

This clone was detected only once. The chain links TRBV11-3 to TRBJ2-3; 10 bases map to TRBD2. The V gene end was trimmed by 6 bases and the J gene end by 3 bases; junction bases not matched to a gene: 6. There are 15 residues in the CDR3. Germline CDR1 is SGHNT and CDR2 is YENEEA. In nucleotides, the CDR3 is TGTGCCAGCAGAACCGGGACTAGCGCTACAGATACGCAGTATTTT. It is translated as CASRTGTSATDTQYF.

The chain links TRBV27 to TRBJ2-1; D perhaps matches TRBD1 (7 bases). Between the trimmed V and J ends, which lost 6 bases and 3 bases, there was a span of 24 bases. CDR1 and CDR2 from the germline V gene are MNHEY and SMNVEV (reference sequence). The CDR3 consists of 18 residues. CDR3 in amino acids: CASRPNLQGIAVYNEQFF. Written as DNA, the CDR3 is TGTGCCAGCAGACCCAATTTACAGGGGATAGCGGTCTACAATGAGCAGTTCTTC.

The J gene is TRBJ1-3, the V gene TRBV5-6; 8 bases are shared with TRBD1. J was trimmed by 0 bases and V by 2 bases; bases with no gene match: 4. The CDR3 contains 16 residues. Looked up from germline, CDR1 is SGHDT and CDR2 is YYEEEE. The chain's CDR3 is CASSFGTGYSGNTIYF. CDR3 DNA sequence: TGTGCCAGCAGCTTCGGGACAGGCTACTCTGGAAACACCATATATTTT.

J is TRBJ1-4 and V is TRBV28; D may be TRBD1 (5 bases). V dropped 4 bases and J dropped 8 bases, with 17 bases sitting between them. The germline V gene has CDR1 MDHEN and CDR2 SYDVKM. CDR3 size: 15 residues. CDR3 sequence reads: CASSSQFPGGEKLFF. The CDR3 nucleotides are TGTGCCAGCAGTTCTCAGTTTCCTGGGGGGGAAAAACTGTTTTTT. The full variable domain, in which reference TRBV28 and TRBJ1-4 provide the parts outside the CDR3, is DVKVTQSSRYLVKRTGEKVFLECVQDMDHENMFWYRQDPGLGLRLIYFSYDVKMKEKGDIPEGYSVSREKKERFSLILESASTNQTSMYLCASSSQFPGGEKLFFGSGTQLSVL.